The rows below give T cell receptor beta chains drawn from one sample of a study of CD8+CD57+ T cells in acquired aplastic anemia. TCRdb re-called the reads through MiXCR, storing one row per CDR3 protein. The table includes roughly 130,000 distinct CDR3 sequences, 48% detected once. Sequencing input: sorted CD4+, CD8+, or CD8+CD57+ T cells (not recorded which) from PBMCs. Every receptor here comes from a human donor in good health, serving as a control. Both conserved end residues are part of each CDR3. Fields, in order: CDR3 DNA, CDR3 protein, clone size, CDR3 length, J gene, D gene, V gene. D genes are given only for firm matches. Only part of the rows carry a size: once, few, many, or a class if the clone is expanded.

cdr3_nt: TGTGCCACCAGCAGAGTTGTCGGAACCTATGGCTACACCTTC
cdr3_aa: CATSRVVGTYGYTF
clone_size: .
cdr3_length: 14
j_call: TRBJ1-2
d_call: .
v_call: TRBV15

cdr3_nt: TGTGCCGGCAGCACCCGGGACTTACTCCTACCCAGTGAGCAGTTCTTC
cdr3_aa: CAGSTRDLLLPSEQFF
clone_size: once
cdr3_length: 16
j_call: TRBJ2-1
d_call: .
v_call: TRBV11-2

cdr3_nt: TGTGCCAGCAGCGACACTAGCACAGATACGCAGTATTTT
cdr3_aa: CASSDTSTDTQYF
clone_size: .
cdr3_length: 13
j_call: TRBJ2-3
d_call: .
v_call: TRBV9

cdr3_nt: TGTGCCAGCAGCCGAAGGCTAGCGAGTACCGGGGAGCTGTTTTTT
cdr3_aa: CASSRRLASTGELFF
clone_size: few
cdr3_length: 15
j_call: TRBJ2-2
d_call: .
v_call: TRBV7-9

cdr3_nt: TGTGCCAGCGGCCCCTCTGACTATGGCTACACCTTC
cdr3_aa: CASGPSDYGYTF
clone_size: .
cdr3_length: 12
j_call: TRBJ1-2
d_call: .
v_call: TRBV2

cdr3_nt: TGTGCCAGCAGTTACTCGTCTAGCAATCAGCCCCAGCATTTT
cdr3_aa: CASSYSSSNQPQHF
clone_size: few
cdr3_length: 14
j_call: TRBJ1-5
d_call: .
v_call: TRBV25-1

cdr3_nt: TGTGCCAGTAGGGTGGAAGACTCTGGGGCCAACGTCCTGACTTTC
cdr3_aa: CASRVEDSGANVLTF
clone_size: .
cdr3_length: 15
j_call: TRBJ2-6
d_call: .
v_call: TRBV19

cdr3_nt: TGTGCCAGCAGTGTGCATGAAGCTTTCTTT
cdr3_aa: CASSVHEAFF
clone_size: .
cdr3_length: 10
j_call: TRBJ1-1
d_call: .
v_call: TRBV2

cdr3_nt: TGCAGTGCTCTACTTCAGGCCTATGGCCACACCTTC
cdr3_aa: CSALLQAYGHTF
clone_size: .
cdr3_length: 12
j_call: TRBJ1-2
d_call: .
v_call: TRBV20-1

cdr3_nt: TGTGCCAGCAGCTTAGGGGCCGGGACTGTCGAGCAGTACTTC
cdr3_aa: CASSLGAGTVEQYF
clone_size: .
cdr3_length: 14
j_call: TRBJ2-7
d_call: .
v_call: TRBV11-2

cdr3_nt: TGTGCCAGCAGCGCTCAGGGGGCTGTTGAGCAGTTCTTC
cdr3_aa: CASSAQGAVEQFF
clone_size: .
cdr3_length: 13
j_call: TRBJ2-1
d_call: TRBD1
v_call: TRBV9

cdr3_nt: TGTGCATGTAGGCTCAGAGGAGGGGGACAGACCCTCTATAATTCACCCCTCCACTTT
cdr3_aa: CACRLRGGGQTLYNSPLHF
clone_size: .
cdr3_length: 19
j_call: TRBJ1-6
d_call: TRBD1
v_call: TRBV19

cdr3_nt: TGCAGTGCATCCTCTATGGACAGGGCGGACGAGCAGTACTTC
cdr3_aa: CSASSMDRADEQYF
clone_size: many
cdr3_length: 14
j_call: TRBJ2-7
d_call: TRBD1
v_call: TRBV20-1

cdr3_nt: TGTGCCACCAGTGACTCAGGACAGGGGGCTAGTACAGATACGCAGTATTTT
cdr3_aa: CATSDSGQGASTDTQYF
clone_size: .
cdr3_length: 17
j_call: TRBJ2-3
d_call: TRBD1
v_call: TRBV24-1

cdr3_nt: TGCGCCAGCACTATCCAGGGGTTGGGGAACACTGAAGCTTTCTTT
cdr3_aa: CASTIQGLGNTEAFF
clone_size: many
cdr3_length: 15
j_call: TRBJ1-1
d_call: .
v_call: TRBV5-1

cdr3_nt: TGCGCCAGCATTACCGGACGGGTTTCACCCCTCCACTTT
cdr3_aa: CASITGRVSPLHF
clone_size: many
cdr3_length: 13
j_call: TRBJ1-6
d_call: .
v_call: TRBV10-1

cdr3_nt: TGTGCCAGCAGCCAAGTACGGGGGGGTGTTAGCGAGCAGTACTTC
cdr3_aa: CASSQVRGGVSEQYF
clone_size: many
cdr3_length: 15
j_call: TRBJ2-7
d_call: TRBD2
v_call: TRBV3-1

cdr3_nt: TGTGCCAGCAGCCAAGATTTTTGGGACATGAACACTGAAGCTTTCTTT
cdr3_aa: CASSQDFWDMNTEAFF
clone_size: .
cdr3_length: 16
j_call: TRBJ1-1
d_call: .
v_call: TRBV14

cdr3_nt: TGCAGCGTCTTCGGGGGCCCAACTAATGAAAAACTGTTTTTT
cdr3_aa: CSVFGGPTNEKLFF
clone_size: many
cdr3_length: 14
j_call: TRBJ1-4
d_call: .
v_call: TRBV29-1

cdr3_nt: TGTGCCAGCACTCCAGGGGTGGAAGGCTACACCTTC
cdr3_aa: CASTPGVEGYTF
clone_size: .
cdr3_length: 12
j_call: TRBJ1-2
d_call: .
v_call: TRBV12-3/TRBV12-4

cdr3_nt: TGCAGTGCTAGAGATAGGCTAGCGGGGGTCACAGATACGCAGTATTTT
cdr3_aa: CSARDRLAGVTDTQYF
clone_size: many
cdr3_length: 16
j_call: TRBJ2-3
d_call: TRBD2
v_call: TRBV20-1

cdr3_nt: TGTGCCGTCCTGAGGACTAGCGGGGTCCAAGAGGCCCAGTACTTC
cdr3_aa: CAVLRTSGVQEAQYF
clone_size: .
cdr3_length: 15
j_call: TRBJ2-5
d_call: TRBD2
v_call: TRBV25-1

cdr3_nt: TGTGCCAGCAGCTTGTTTGGGGGGGGGTTAGAGCAGTACTTC
cdr3_aa: CASSLFGGGLEQYF
clone_size: many
cdr3_length: 14
j_call: TRBJ2-7
d_call: TRBD2
v_call: TRBV5-4

cdr3_nt: TGTGCCAGCAGCGGTACGGAAAACACCGGGGAGCTGTTTTTT
cdr3_aa: CASSGTENTGELFF
clone_size: .
cdr3_length: 14
j_call: TRBJ2-2
d_call: .
v_call: TRBV2

cdr3_nt: TGTGCCAGCAGCCCCGGAGCGGGGGGACGCACAGATACGCAGTATTTT
cdr3_aa: CASSPGAGGRTDTQYF
clone_size: .
cdr3_length: 16
j_call: TRBJ2-3
d_call: TRBD2
v_call: TRBV7-3

cdr3_nt: TGCAGTGCTAGAGATGCTAGTATGCCGCCCCAGTACTTC
cdr3_aa: CSARDASMPPQYF
clone_size: .
cdr3_length: 13
j_call: TRBJ2-5
d_call: .
v_call: TRBV20-1

cdr3_nt: TGTGCCAGCAGTTCTAGACCTCGGATCGAGCAGTACTTC
cdr3_aa: CASSSRPRIEQYF
clone_size: few
cdr3_length: 13
j_call: TRBJ2-7
d_call: .
v_call: TRBV12-3/TRBV12-4

cdr3_nt: TGTGCCACCAGTGACAAACGGACAGGGAGTTACGAGCAGTACTTC
cdr3_aa: CATSDKRTGSYEQYF
clone_size: few
cdr3_length: 15
j_call: TRBJ2-7
d_call: TRBD1
v_call: TRBV24-1

cdr3_nt: TGTGCCAGCAGCGCGATTCGACAGGGGGATAATGAAAAACTGTTTTTT
cdr3_aa: CASSAIRQGDNEKLFF
clone_size: .
cdr3_length: 16
j_call: TRBJ1-4
d_call: TRBD1
v_call: TRBV25-1

cdr3_nt: TGTGCCACCAGCAGAGATCCTTCCTATAATTCACCCCTCCACTTT
cdr3_aa: CATSRDPSYNSPLHF
clone_size: .
cdr3_length: 15
j_call: TRBJ1-6
d_call: .
v_call: TRBV15

cdr3_nt: TGTGCCAGCAGCCCACCGGGGGCGGGGGGCACAGATACGCAGTATTTT
cdr3_aa: CASSPPGAGGTDTQYF
clone_size: many
cdr3_length: 16
j_call: TRBJ2-3
d_call: .
v_call: TRBV7-3

cdr3_nt: TGTGCCATCAGTGAATACACAGGGGGAATCACAGATACGCAGTATTTT
cdr3_aa: CAISEYTGGITDTQYF
clone_size: .
cdr3_length: 16
j_call: TRBJ2-3
d_call: TRBD1
v_call: TRBV10-3

cdr3_nt: TGTGCCAGCAGTGCGACTAGCGGCGGCTACGAGCAGTACTTC
cdr3_aa: CASSATSGGYEQYF
clone_size: once
cdr3_length: 14
j_call: TRBJ2-7
d_call: TRBD2
v_call: TRBV12-3/TRBV12-4

cdr3_nt: TGTGCCACCAGTGATTATCTTCCGGCCGGTACAGGACAATACTCTGGGGCCAACGTCCTGACTTTC
cdr3_aa: CATSDYLPAGTGQYSGANVLTF
clone_size: many
cdr3_length: 22
j_call: TRBJ2-6
d_call: .
v_call: TRBV24-1

cdr3_nt: TGTGCCACCAGTTCATCGGTGAGGGCTGACGAGCAGTACTTC
cdr3_aa: CATSSSVRADEQYF
clone_size: few
cdr3_length: 14
j_call: TRBJ2-7
d_call: .
v_call: TRBV24-1

cdr3_nt: TGTGCCAGCAGCTTCCAAGCGGGCCCCTGCAATGAGCAGTTCTTC
cdr3_aa: CASSFQAGPCNEQFF
clone_size: .
cdr3_length: 15
j_call: TRBJ2-1
d_call: .
v_call: TRBV5-4

cdr3_nt: TGTGCCAGCAGTGAAGAGGGACAGGGATTCAATGAGCAGTTCTTC
cdr3_aa: CASSEEGQGFNEQFF
clone_size: many
cdr3_length: 15
j_call: TRBJ2-1
d_call: TRBD1
v_call: TRBV2

cdr3_nt: TGTGCCAGCAGGAACGGACAGGTATCCTACGAGCAGTACTTC
cdr3_aa: CASRNGQVSYEQYF
clone_size: .
cdr3_length: 14
j_call: TRBJ2-7
d_call: TRBD1
v_call: TRBV2

cdr3_nt: TGTGCCAGCAGTGAAGCGGGACTCCTGGGGCGGAATGAGCAGTTCTTC
cdr3_aa: CASSEAGLLGRNEQFF
clone_size: .
cdr3_length: 16
j_call: TRBJ2-1
d_call: .
v_call: TRBV25-1

cdr3_nt: TGTGCCAGCGGAGCGGGTGAAATTCATGAGCAGTTCTTC
cdr3_aa: CASGAGEIHEQFF
clone_size: many
cdr3_length: 13
j_call: TRBJ2-1
d_call: .
v_call: TRBV2

cdr3_nt: TGTGCCAGCAGCCAAGGCAGCCTCGACAATGAGCAGTTCTTC
cdr3_aa: CASSQGSLDNEQFF
clone_size: many
cdr3_length: 14
j_call: TRBJ2-1
d_call: .
v_call: TRBV4-2

cdr3_nt: TGTGCCATCAGTGAGGGAAGTGGGGAGCTGTTTTTT
cdr3_aa: CAISEGSGELFF
clone_size: many
cdr3_length: 12
j_call: TRBJ2-2
d_call: .
v_call: TRBV10-3

cdr3_nt: TGTGCCAGCAGCCGACAGGGGGATTACGAGCAGTACTTC
cdr3_aa: CASSRQGDYEQYF
clone_size: .
cdr3_length: 13
j_call: TRBJ2-7
d_call: TRBD1
v_call: TRBV7-9

cdr3_nt: TGCAGTTACCAAGACCGGGAGACCCAGTACTTC
cdr3_aa: CSYQDRETQYF
clone_size: once
cdr3_length: 11
j_call: TRBJ2-5
d_call: .
v_call: TRBV20-1

cdr3_nt: TGCAGCGTCCAGGACAGGACAATCTCTGGAAACACCATATATTTT
cdr3_aa: CSVQDRTISGNTIYF
clone_size: many
cdr3_length: 15
j_call: TRBJ1-3
d_call: TRBD1
v_call: TRBV29-1

cdr3_nt: TGTGCCAGTAGTACGACAGGGAGGAGCTCCTACGAGCAGTACTTC
cdr3_aa: CASSTTGRSSYEQYF
clone_size: .
cdr3_length: 15
j_call: TRBJ2-7
d_call: .
v_call: TRBV19

cdr3_nt: TGTGCCAGCAGCCTTAGCGGGGCTCCCACAGATACGCAGTATTTT
cdr3_aa: CASSLSGAPTDTQYF
clone_size: many
cdr3_length: 15
j_call: TRBJ2-3
d_call: TRBD2
v_call: TRBV7-2

cdr3_nt: TGTGCCAGCAGCTTAGTCGGCAGGGGGTACTACAATGAGCAGTTCTTC
cdr3_aa: CASSLVGRGYYNEQFF
clone_size: many
cdr3_length: 16
j_call: TRBJ2-1
d_call: TRBD1
v_call: TRBV11-2

cdr3_nt: TGTGCCAGCAGCGACGGACAGGGGGTAGCCAACGTCCTGACTTTC
cdr3_aa: CASSDGQGVANVLTF
clone_size: .
cdr3_length: 15
j_call: TRBJ2-6
d_call: TRBD1
v_call: TRBV7-2

cdr3_nt: TGTGCCAGCAGCCAGAATATAGCTAACTATGGCTACACCTTC
cdr3_aa: CASSQNIANYGYTF
clone_size: many
cdr3_length: 14
j_call: TRBJ1-2
d_call: .
v_call: TRBV3-1

cdr3_nt: TGTGCCAGCAGCGCCCAAGGGACTAGCGGGGTCAATGAGCAGTTCTTC
cdr3_aa: CASSAQGTSGVNEQFF
clone_size: few
cdr3_length: 16
j_call: TRBJ2-1
d_call: TRBD2
v_call: TRBV7-3

cdr3_nt: TGTGCCAGCAGCATATACAGGGGGCAGGTCTATGGCTACACCTTC
cdr3_aa: CASSIYRGQVYGYTF
clone_size: many
cdr3_length: 15
j_call: TRBJ1-2
d_call: TRBD1
v_call: TRBV7-2

cdr3_nt: TGTGCCAGCAGTTGCCTACCGGGACTAGCGGGGCGAAGCTCCTACGAGCAGTACTTC
cdr3_aa: CASSCLPGLAGRSSYEQYF
clone_size: .
cdr3_length: 19
j_call: TRBJ2-7
d_call: TRBD2
v_call: TRBV27

cdr3_nt: TGCAGTGCTAGTGGCGGGACTAGCGGGGGGGACACAGATACGCAGTATTTT
cdr3_aa: CSASGGTSGGDTDTQYF
clone_size: .
cdr3_length: 17
j_call: TRBJ2-3
d_call: TRBD2
v_call: TRBV20-1

cdr3_nt: TGTGCCAGCAGCCAAGATAGCGGGGATTCACCCCTCCACTTT
cdr3_aa: CASSQDSGDSPLHF
clone_size: once
cdr3_length: 14
j_call: TRBJ1-6
d_call: .
v_call: TRBV3-1

cdr3_nt: TGCAGCGTTGAAGATGCCAGGGGGGAAGGTCGGTACGAGCAGTACTTC
cdr3_aa: CSVEDARGEGRYEQYF
clone_size: few
cdr3_length: 16
j_call: TRBJ2-7
d_call: .
v_call: TRBV29-1

cdr3_nt: TGTGCCAGCAGTTACTCTAATCCGGGGGCCAAAAACATTCAGTACTTC
cdr3_aa: CASSYSNPGAKNIQYF
clone_size: .
cdr3_length: 16
j_call: TRBJ2-4
d_call: .
v_call: TRBV6-2/TRBV6-3

cdr3_nt: TGTGCCACCAGTCGGAATGGTACCCCAACTAATGAAAAACTGTTTTTT
cdr3_aa: CATSRNGTPTNEKLFF
clone_size: .
cdr3_length: 16
j_call: TRBJ1-4
d_call: .
v_call: TRBV24-1

cdr3_nt: TGTGCCAGCAGCCCCGGACTAGCGGGGGTAGATACGCAGTATTTT
cdr3_aa: CASSPGLAGVDTQYF
clone_size: .
cdr3_length: 15
j_call: TRBJ2-3
d_call: TRBD2
v_call: TRBV11-1